The 12 T cell receptor beta chains reported below all come from one sample, sequenced in a study of OX40 agonist ivuxolimab in advanced cancers. Assay: immunoSEQ multiplex PCR; the TCRdb copy retains only in-frame clones and omits some. The sample includes about 40,000 clones, roughly 88% of them seen just once. The input for sequencing was CD4+ or CD8+ T cells sorted from blood, taken in a trial of the OX40 agonist ivuxolimab. Receptor source: an adult with an advanced solid tumor such as melanoma, head and neck, liver or kidney cancer.

This chain links TRBV28 with TRBJ2-5, with a tentative D call TRBD2 (6 bases). Germline V CDR1 and CDR2: MDHEN, SYDVKM. Trimming shortened V by 7 bases and J by 12 bases, and 21 bases separated the two germline ends. This CDR3 has 13 amino acids. The CDR3 spells CASTSDGSGGKYF. CDR3 bases: TGTGCCAGCACCTCGGACGGTAGCGGAGGGAAGTACTTC.

The CDR3 here is CASSPTRGGGAYF. The CDR3 coding sequence is TGTGCCAGCAGTCCGACACGAGGGGGCGGCGCGTATTTT. The V gene is TRBV28, the J gene TRBJ2-3, with 7 nucleotides matching TRBD1. The length of the CDR3 is 13 residues. The ends lost 5 bases at V and 14 bases at J; junction bases unmatched: 13. Per germline, CDR1 MDHEN and CDR2 SYDVKM.

The rearrangement joins TRBV11-2 to TRBJ2-7, with 10 bases matching TRBD1. The CDR3 is 14 amino acids. The V segment lost 5 bases and the J segment 4 bases; nucleotides outside the gene matches: 5. From germline, CDR1 is SGHAT and CDR2 FQNNGV. CDR3 DNA sequence: TGTGCCAGCAGCGGGGACAGGGGTTTTTACGAGCAGTACTTC. Translated: CASSGDRGFYEQYF.

This rearrangement joins TRBV27 to TRBJ2-3; possible D gene TRBD2, 6 bases. Germline V lookup: CDR1 MNHEY, CDR2 SMNVEV (reference sequence). V lost 4 bases, J lost 4 bases, and 6 bases lay in between. The CDR3 covers 12 residues. In nucleotides, the CDR3 is TGTGCCAGCAGTTGGGGGGCAGATACGCAGTATTTT. Its translation is CASSWGADTQYF.

V and J are TRBV12-5 and TRBJ1-5; the D is unclear. CDR1 LGHNT and CDR2 FRNRAP come from the germline V gene. The V and J ends lost 6 bases and 0 bases respectively, with 9 bases between them. The CDR3 spans 14 residues. For the CDR3, the DNA is TGTGCTAGTGGCACGGACGGTAGCAATCAGCCCCAGCATTTT. Protein: CASGTDGSNQPQHF.

The rearrangement uses TRBV14 and TRBJ1-1; D is unclear. V shed 4 bases and J shed 0 bases, with 15 bases lying between them. This CDR3 is built from 16 residues. Germline-derived CDR1 and CDR2 are SGHDN and FVKESK. In DNA form, the CDR3 reads TGTGCCAGCAGCCTTCGACACGGTCGATTGAACACTGAAGCTTTCTTT. This translates into CASSLRHGRLNTEAFF.

This chain links TRBV5-1 with TRBJ2-5; D is unresolved. There are 13 residues in the CDR3. Germline CDR1 is SGHRS and CDR2 is YFSETQ. The ends were cut back, 0 bases at V and 5 bases at J, with 8 bases in the middle. The CDR3 DNA reads TGCGCCAGCAGCTTGGCCATCGGTGAGACCCAGTACTTC. Encoded protein: CASSLAIGETQYF.

The chain links TRBV4-1 to TRBJ2-7; D gene uncertain. Trimming shortened V by 1 base and J by 1 base, and 11 bases separated the two germline ends. The CDR3 is 15 amino acids. CDR1 is MGHRA and CDR2 is YSYEKL in the germline V gene. The CDR3 reads CASSQGAGESYEQYF. DNA for the CDR3: TGCGCCAGCAGCCAAGGGGCAGGTGAATCCTACGAGCAGTACTTC.

The V call is TRBV19, the J call TRBJ2-1; the D gene is possibly TRBD1 (6 bases). Deletions cut 8 bases from V and 4 bases from J, with 12 bases between. Looked up from germline, CDR1 is LNHDA and CDR2 is SQIVND (reference sequence). The CDR3 consists of 13 residues. CDR3 amino acids: CASGQFTYNEQFF. CDR3 DNA: TGTGCCAGTGGACAGTTCACATACAATGAGCAGTTCTTC.

This sequence joins TRBV7-2 and TRBJ2-5; no definite D call. V dropped 1 base and J dropped 7 bases, with 13 bases sitting between them. The CDR3 sequence is 14 residues long. CDR1 is SGHTA and CDR2 is FQGNSA in the germline V gene. The DNA for the CDR3 is TGTGCCAGCAGCTTAGAGCCCCTCTATTCGACCCAGTACTTC. It is translated as CASSLEPLYSTQYF.

This chain uses TRBV19 with TRBJ1-4; D is possibly TRBD1 (5 bases). V gave up 6 bases and J gave up 7 bases, with 18 bases separating them. The CDR3 spans 15 residues. The germline gives CDR1 LNHDA, CDR2 SQIVND (reference sequence). CDR3 nucleotide sequence: TGTGCCAGTAGCCCCGGCGGGGGTCATCCTGAAAAACTGTTTTTT. Its translation: CASSPGGGHPEKLFF.

The chain has TRBV23-1 and TRBJ2-3; D may be TRBD2 (6 bases). TRBV23-1 is designated an ORF whose function remains uncertain. Trimming took 8 bases from V and 0 from J, leaving 18 bases between them. The length of the CDR3 is 16 residues. CDR3: CASGPWEEASTDTQYF. CDR3 nucleotides: TGCGCCAGCGGACCCTGGGAGGAGGCGAGCACAGATACGCAGTATTTT.